The clone carrying this T cell receptor beta chain has just a few counts. Building the TCR beta libraries relied on iRepertoire HTBI primers, and CDR3 regions underwent Arm-PCR. TCRdb recomputed calls from the multiplex PCR reads with MiXCR, one row per CDR3 protein. The table lists 450,000 to 700,000 distinct CDR3 sequences, approximately 12% of them singletons. The time point here: newly diagnosed GD, antithyroid drugs for less than 3 months. PBMCs were the source of the RNA used for TCR sequencing. This record belongs to a study of regulatory T cells in long-lasting Graves disease. The same sample was also studied in work on T cells in Graves' hyperthyroidism and ophthalmopathy.

The material was peripheral blood mononuclear cells (PBMCs), obtained at new diagnosis, from a patient treated with antithyroid drugs. The receptor was derived from a man aged 30-40 years with Graves disease.

The CDR3 DNA reads as TGCGCCAGCAGCTTGACGCCAACTCAGCCCCAGCATTTT. It specifies CASSLTPTQPQHF. This chain connects TRBV5-1 to TRBJ1-5; D not certain. Germline assignment: CDR1 SGHRS and CDR2 YFSETQ. Between the trimmed V and J ends, which lost 1 base and 6 bases, there was a span of 8 bases. The CDR3 sequence is 13 residues long.